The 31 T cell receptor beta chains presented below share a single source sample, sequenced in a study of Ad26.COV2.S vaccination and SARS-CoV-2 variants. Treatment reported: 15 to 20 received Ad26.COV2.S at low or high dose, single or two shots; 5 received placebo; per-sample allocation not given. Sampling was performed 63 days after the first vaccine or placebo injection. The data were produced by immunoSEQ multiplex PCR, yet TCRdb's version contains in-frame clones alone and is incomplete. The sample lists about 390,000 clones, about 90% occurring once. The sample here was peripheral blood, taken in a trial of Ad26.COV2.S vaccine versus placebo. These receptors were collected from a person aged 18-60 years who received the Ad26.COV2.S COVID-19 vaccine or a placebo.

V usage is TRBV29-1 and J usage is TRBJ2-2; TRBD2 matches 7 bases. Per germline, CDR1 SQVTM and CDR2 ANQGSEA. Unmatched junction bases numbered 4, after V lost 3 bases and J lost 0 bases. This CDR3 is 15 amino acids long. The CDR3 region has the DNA TGCAGCGTTGAGATGGCGGGGGCGAACACCGGGGAGCTGTTTTTT. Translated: CSVEMAGANTGELFF.

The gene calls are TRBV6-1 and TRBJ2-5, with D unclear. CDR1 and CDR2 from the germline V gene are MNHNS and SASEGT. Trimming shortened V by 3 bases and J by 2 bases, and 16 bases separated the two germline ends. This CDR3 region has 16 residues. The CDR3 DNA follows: TGTGCCAGCAGTGAGTGGGCAGGCTACAATCAAGAGACCCAGTACTTC. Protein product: CASSEWAGYNQETQYF.

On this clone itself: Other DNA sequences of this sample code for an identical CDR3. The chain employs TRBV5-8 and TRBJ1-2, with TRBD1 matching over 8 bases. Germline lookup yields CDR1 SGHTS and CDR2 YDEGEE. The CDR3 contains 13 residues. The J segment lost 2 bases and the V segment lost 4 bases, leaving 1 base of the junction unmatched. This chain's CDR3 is CASSRTGNYGYTF. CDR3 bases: TGTGCCAGCAGCCGGACAGGGAACTATGGCTACACCTTC.

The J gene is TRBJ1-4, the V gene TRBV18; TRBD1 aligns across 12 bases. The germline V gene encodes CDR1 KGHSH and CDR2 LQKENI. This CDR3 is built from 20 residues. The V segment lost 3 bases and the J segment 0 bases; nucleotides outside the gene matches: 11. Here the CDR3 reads CASSPLPGQGAFATNEKLFF. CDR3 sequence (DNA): TGTGCCAGCTCACCCCTACCGGGACAGGGGGCCTTTGCAACTAATGAAAAACTGTTTTTT.

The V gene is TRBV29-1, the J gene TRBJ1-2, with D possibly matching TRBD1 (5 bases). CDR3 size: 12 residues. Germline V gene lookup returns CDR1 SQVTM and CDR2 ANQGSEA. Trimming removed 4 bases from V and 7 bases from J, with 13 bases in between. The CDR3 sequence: CSVASGGGGYTF. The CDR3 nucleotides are TGCAGCGTTGCTTCTGGGGGGGGTGGCTACACCTTC.

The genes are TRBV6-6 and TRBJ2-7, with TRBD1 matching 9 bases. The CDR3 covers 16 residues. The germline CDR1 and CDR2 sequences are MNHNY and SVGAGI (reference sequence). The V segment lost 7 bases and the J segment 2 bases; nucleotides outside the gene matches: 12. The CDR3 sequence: CASTPGGTGLPYEQYF. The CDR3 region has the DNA TGTGCCAGCACCCCTGGGGGGACAGGGCTCCCCTACGAGCAGTACTTC.

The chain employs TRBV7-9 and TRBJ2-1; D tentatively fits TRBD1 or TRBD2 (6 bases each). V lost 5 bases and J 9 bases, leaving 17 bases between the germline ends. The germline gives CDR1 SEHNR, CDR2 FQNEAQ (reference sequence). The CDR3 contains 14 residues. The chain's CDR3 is CASSEGGGLGEQFF. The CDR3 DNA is TGTGCCAGCAGCGAGGGGGGTGGTTTGGGTGAGCAGTTCTTC. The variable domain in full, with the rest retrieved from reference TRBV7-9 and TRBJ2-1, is DTGVSQNPRHKITKRGQNVTFRCDPISEHNRLYWYRQTLGQGPEFLTYFQNEAQLEKSRLLSDRFSAERPKGSFSTLEIQRTEQGDSAMYLCASSEGGGLGEQFFGPGTRLTVL.

Here the CDR3 reads CASSQDVEQYF. The CDR3 bases are TGTGCCAGCAGCCAAGATGTCGAGCAGTACTTC. The chain couples TRBV3-1 (or the pseudogene TRBV3-2) to TRBJ2-7; no definite D call. V lost 0 bases and J 6 bases, leaving 3 bases between the germline ends. This CDR3 spans 11 amino acids. The germline CDR1 and CDR2 sequences are LGHDT and YNNKEL (reference sequence).

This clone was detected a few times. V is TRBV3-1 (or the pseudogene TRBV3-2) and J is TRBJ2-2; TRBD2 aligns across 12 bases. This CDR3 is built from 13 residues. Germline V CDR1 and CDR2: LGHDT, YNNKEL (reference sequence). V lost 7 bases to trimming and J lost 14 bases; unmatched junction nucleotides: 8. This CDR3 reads CASNPSGGALLFF. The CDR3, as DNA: TGTGCCAGCAACCCTAGCGGGGGGGCTCTACTGTTTTTT.

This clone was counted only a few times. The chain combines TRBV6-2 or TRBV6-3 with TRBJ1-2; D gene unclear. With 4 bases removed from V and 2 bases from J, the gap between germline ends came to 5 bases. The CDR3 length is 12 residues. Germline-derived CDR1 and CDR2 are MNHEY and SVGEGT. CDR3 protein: CASSFLNYGYTF. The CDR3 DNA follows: TGTGCCAGCAGTTTCTTGAACTATGGCTACACCTTC.

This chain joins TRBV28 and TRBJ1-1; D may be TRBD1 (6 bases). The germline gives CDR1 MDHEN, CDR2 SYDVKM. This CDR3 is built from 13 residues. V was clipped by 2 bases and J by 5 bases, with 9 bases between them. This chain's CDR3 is CASSLRGATEAFF. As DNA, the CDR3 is TGTGCCAGCAGTTTACGGGGGGCGACTGAAGCTTTCTTT.

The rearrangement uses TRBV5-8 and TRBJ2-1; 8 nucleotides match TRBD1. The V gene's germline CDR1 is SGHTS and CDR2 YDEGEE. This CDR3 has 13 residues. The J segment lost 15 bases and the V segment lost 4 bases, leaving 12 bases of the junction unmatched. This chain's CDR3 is CASSSISDRVRFF. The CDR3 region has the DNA TGTGCCAGCAGCAGCATCTCGGACAGGGTGCGGTTCTTC. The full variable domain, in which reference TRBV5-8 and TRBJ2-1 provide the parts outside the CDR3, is EAGVTQSPTHLIKTRGQQATLRCSPISGHTSVYWYQQALGLGLQFLLWYDEGEERNRGNFPPRFSGRQFPNYSSELNVNALELEDSALYLCASSSISDRVRFFGPGTRLTVL.

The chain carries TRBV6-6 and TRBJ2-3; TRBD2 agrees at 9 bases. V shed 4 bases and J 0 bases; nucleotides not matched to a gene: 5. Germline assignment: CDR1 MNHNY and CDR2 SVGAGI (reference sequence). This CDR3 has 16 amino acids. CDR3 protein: CASSWAGGISTDTQYF. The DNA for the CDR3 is TGTGCCAGCAGTTGGGCGGGGGGGATTAGCACAGATACGCAGTATTTT.

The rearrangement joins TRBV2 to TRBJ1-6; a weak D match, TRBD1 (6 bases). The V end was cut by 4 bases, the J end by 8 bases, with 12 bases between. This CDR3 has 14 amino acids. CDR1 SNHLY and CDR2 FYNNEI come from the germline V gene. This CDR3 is CASSGTGTDSPLHF. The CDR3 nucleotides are TGTGCCAGCAGTGGCACAGGGACCGATTCACCCCTCCACTTT. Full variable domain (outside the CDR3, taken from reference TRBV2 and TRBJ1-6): EPEVTQTPSHQVTQMGQEVILRCVPISNHLYFYWYRQILGQKVEFLVSFYNNEISEKSEIFDDQFSVERPDGSNFTLKIRSTKLEDSAMYFCASSGTGTDSPLHFGNGTRLTVT.

The CDR3 is CASSLVTGGENNEQFF. The DNA for the CDR3 is TGTGCCAGCAGCTTGGTGACAGGGGGTGAGAACAATGAGCAGTTCTTC. The chain joins TRBV5-6 to TRBJ2-1; 9 nucleotides agree with TRBD1. Germline CDR1 SGHDT, CDR2 YYEEEE. The length of the CDR3 is 16 residues. V lost 0 bases to trimming and J lost 5 bases; unmatched junction nucleotides: 6.

The CDR3 DNA sequence: TGTGCCAGCAGTGACGACAGCTATGGCTACACCTTC. Its protein is CASSDDSYGYTF. The chain is built from TRBV6-4 and TRBJ1-2, with D possibly matching TRBD1 (5 bases). V lost 2 bases, J lost 4 bases, and 5 bases lay in between. The CDR3 contains 12 residues. Per the germline V gene, CDR1 is MRHNA and CDR2 is SNTAGT.

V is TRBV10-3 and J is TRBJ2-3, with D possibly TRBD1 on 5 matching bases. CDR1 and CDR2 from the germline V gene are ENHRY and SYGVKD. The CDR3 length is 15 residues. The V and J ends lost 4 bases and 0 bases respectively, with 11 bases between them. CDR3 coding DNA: TGTGCCATCAGTGTAGGCAGGGCGAGCACAGATACGCAGTATTTT. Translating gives CAISVGRASTDTQYF.

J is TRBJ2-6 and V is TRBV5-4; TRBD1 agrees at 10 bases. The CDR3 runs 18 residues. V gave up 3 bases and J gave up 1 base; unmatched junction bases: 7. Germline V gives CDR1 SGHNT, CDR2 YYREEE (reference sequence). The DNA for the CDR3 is TGTGCCAGCAGCTGGGCGGGACAGGGGTTTTCTGGGGCCAACGTCCTGACTTTC. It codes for CASSWAGQGFSGANVLTF.

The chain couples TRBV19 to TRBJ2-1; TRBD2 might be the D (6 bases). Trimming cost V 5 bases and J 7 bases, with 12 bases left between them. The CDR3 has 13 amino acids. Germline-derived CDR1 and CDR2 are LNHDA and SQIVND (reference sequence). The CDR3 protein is CASSALGGNEQFF. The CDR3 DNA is TGTGCCAGTAGTGCCCTTGGAGGGAATGAGCAGTTCTTC.

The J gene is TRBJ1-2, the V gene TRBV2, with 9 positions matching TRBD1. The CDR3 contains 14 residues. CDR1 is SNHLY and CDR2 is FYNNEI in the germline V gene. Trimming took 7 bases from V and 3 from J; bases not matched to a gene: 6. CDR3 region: CASMGTGGDYGYTF. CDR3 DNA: TGTGCCAGCATGGGTACAGGGGGCGACTATGGCTACACCTTC.

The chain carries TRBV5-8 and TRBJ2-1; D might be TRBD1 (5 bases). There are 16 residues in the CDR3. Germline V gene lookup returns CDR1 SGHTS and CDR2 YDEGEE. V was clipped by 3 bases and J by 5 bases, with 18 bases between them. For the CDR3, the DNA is TGTGCCAGCAGCTCCGCCAGGGTTACTCCCCACAATGAGCAGTTCTTC. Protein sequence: CASSSARVTPHNEQFF.

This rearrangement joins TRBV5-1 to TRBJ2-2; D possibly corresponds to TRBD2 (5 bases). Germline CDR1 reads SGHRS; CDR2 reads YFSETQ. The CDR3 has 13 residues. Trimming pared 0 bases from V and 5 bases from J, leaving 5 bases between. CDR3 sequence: CASSLGETGELFF. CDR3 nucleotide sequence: TGCGCCAGCAGCTTGGGGGAGACCGGGGAGCTGTTTTTT.

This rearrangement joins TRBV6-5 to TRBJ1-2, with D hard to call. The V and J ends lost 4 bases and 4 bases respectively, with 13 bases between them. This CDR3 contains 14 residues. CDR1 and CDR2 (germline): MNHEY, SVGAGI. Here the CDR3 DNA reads TGTGCCAGCAGTTTGGGCCAACGTAGCTATGGCTACACCTTC. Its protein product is CASSLGQRSYGYTF.

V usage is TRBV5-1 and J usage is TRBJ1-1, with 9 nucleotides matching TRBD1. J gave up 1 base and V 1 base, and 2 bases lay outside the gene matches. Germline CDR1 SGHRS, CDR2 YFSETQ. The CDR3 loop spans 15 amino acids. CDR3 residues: CASSLTDRGNTEAFF. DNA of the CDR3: TGCGCCAGCAGCTTGACGGACAGGGGGAACACTGAAGCTTTCTTT.

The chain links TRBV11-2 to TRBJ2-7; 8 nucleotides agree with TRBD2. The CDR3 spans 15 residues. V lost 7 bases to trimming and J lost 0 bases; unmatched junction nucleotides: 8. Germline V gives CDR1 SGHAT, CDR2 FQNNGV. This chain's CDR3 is CASTPGGRSSYEQYF. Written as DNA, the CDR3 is TGTGCCAGCACCCCGGGGGGGAGAAGCTCCTACGAGCAGTACTTC.

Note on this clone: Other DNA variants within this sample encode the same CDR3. The CDR3 is CASSYSFTPEAFF. The CDR3 nucleotides read TGTGCCAGCAGTTACTCGTTCACTCCTGAAGCTTTCTTT. The chain carries TRBV6-2 or TRBV6-3 and TRBJ1-1, with D uncertain. The germline V gene has CDR1 MNHEY and CDR2 SVGEGT. This CDR3 comprises 13 residues. The V gene lost 0 bases and the J gene lost 6 bases, with 8 bases spanning the gap.

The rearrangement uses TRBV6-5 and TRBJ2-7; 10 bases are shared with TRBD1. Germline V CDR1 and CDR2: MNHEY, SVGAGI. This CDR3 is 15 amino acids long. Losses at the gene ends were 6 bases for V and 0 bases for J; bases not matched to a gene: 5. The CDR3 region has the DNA TGTGCCAGCAGAAACGGACAGGGGGACTCCTACGAGCAGTACTTC. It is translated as CASRNGQGDSYEQYF.

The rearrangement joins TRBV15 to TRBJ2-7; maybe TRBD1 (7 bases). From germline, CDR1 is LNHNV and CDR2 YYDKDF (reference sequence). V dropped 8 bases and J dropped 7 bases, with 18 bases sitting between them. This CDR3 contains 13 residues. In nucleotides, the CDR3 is TGTGCCACCGAGAGGCAGGGGGGACAGGAGCAGTACTTC. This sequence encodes CATERQGGQEQYF.

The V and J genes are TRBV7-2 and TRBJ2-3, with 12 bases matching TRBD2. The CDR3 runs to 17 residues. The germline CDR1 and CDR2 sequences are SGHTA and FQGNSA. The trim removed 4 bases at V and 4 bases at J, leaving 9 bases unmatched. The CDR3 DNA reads TGTGCCAGCAGCTCTAGCGGGGGGGCATTTTTCGCAGATACGCAGTATTTT. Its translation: CASSSSGGAFFADTQYF. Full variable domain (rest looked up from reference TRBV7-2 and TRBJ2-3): GAGVSQSPSNKVTEKGKDVELRCDPISGHTALYWYRQSLGQGLEFLIYFQGNSAPDKSGLPSDRFSAERTGGSVSTLTIQRTQQEDSAVYLCASSSSGGAFFADTQYFGPGTRLTVL.

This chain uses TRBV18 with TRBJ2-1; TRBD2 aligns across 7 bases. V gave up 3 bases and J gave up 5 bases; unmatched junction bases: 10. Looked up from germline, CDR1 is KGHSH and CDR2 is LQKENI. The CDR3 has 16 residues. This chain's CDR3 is CASSPSGEFPDNEQFF. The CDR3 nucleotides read TGTGCCAGCTCACCCAGCGGGGAATTCCCTGACAATGAGCAGTTCTTC. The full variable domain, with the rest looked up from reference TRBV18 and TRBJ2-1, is NAGVMQNPRHLVRRRGQEARLRCSPMKGHSHVYWYRQLPEEGLKFMVYLQKENIIDESGMPKERFSAEFPKEGPSILRIQQVVRGDSAAYFCASSPSGEFPDNEQFFGPGTRLTVL.

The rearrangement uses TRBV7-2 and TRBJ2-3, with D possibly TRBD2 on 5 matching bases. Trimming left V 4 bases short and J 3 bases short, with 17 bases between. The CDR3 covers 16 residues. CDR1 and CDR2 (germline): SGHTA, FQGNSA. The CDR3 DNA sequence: TGTGCCAGCAGCTCCACCCCCAGTCCGGGAACAGATACGCAGTATTTT. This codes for CASSSTPSPGTDTQYF.